This T cell receptor (beta chain) came from a study of CD8+CD57+ T cells in acquired aplastic anemia. Overall study context: When averaged, DNA from sorted CD4+ and CD8+ cells came to around 3.4 ug. Findings and limits, study-wide: Both patients and controls carried the same twenty-nine CD8+ CDR3 sequences.

There are many counts of this clonotype. Its antigen remains unknown. According to the study, genomic DNA was the template for TCR beta VDJ and CDR3 profiling. MiXCR, applied by TCRdb to the reads, yields one record per CDR3 protein. The table has a few hundred thousand distinct CDR3 sequences, just under 70% seen once. The sample comprised sorted CD4+, CD8+, or CD8+CD57+ T cells (not recorded which) from PBMCs. The clonotype was recovered from a human donor in good health, serving as a control.

The chain's CDR3 is CSVEANDRVDEQYF. DNA for the CDR3: TGCAGCGTTGAAGCGAATGACAGGGTGGACGAGCAGTACTTC. The chain joins TRBV29-1 to TRBJ2-7, with TRBD1 identical over 7 bases. Germline CDR1 SQVTM, CDR2 ANQGSEA. The CDR3 has 14 residues. V trimming: 1 base; J trimming: 5 bases; junction bases outside the gene matches: 8.